These 9 T cell receptor beta chains were all obtained from the same sample, sequenced in a study of blood T cell repertoires in COVID-19. Only in-frame clones appear in the TCRdb table, and some are missing; sequencing was by immunoSEQ multiplex PCR. The data hold roughly 300,000 clones, with 70% to 90% observed a single time. The sequenced material came from peripheral blood. These receptor sequences come from a woman aged 25 to 39 with COVID-19, enrolled during active disease.

The genes are TRBV6-2 or TRBV6-3 and TRBJ2-1; 8 bases are a match to TRBD2. Germline CDR1 and CDR2: MNHEY and SVGEGT. J gave up 3 bases and V 0 bases, and 4 bases lay outside the gene matches. The CDR3 length is 16 residues. Here the CDR3 reads CASSYSLSGGYNEQFF. The CDR3, as DNA: TGTGCCAGCAGTTACTCCCTCAGCGGGGGCTACAATGAGCAGTTCTTC.

This clone was counted once. The chain employs TRBV5-1 and TRBJ1-1, with 9 bases matching TRBD1. Germline loops: CDR1 SGHRS, CDR2 YFSETQ. After removal of 2 bases from V and 1 base from J, the junction contained 12 bases not matched to a gene. The CDR3 totals 18 residues. The CDR3 DNA reads TGCGCCAGCAGCTTAGGGGACAGGGATTTTTTCGCGAACACTGAAGCTTTCTTT. Amino acids: CASSLGDRDFFANTEAFF.

The chain recombines TRBV18 with TRBJ1-3; weak D call: TRBD1 (5 bases). V shed 5 bases and J shed 1 base, with 9 bases lying between them. The CDR3 has 14 amino acids. Per the germline V gene, CDR1 is KGHSH and CDR2 is LQKENI. The CDR3 DNA sequence: TGTGCCAGCTCAGACAGTATATCTGGAAACACCATATATTTT. This translates into CASSDSISGNTIYF.

J is TRBJ1-5 and V is TRBV19; D not certain. This CDR3 contains 14 residues. The V and J ends lost 5 bases and 3 bases respectively, with 11 bases between them. Germline V gene data show CDR1 as LNHDA and CDR2 as SQIVND (reference sequence). CDR3 residues: CASSPMAANQPQHF. CDR3 DNA sequence: TGTGCCAGTAGTCCCATGGCCGCCAATCAGCCCCAGCATTTT.

This sequence joins TRBV4-1 and TRBJ2-7; 7 bases match TRBD1. Germline CDR1 reads MGHRA; CDR2 reads YSYEKL. With V trimmed by 0 bases and J by 11 bases, 10 bases remained unmatched. The CDR3 has 14 amino acids. The CDR3 DNA follows: TGCGCCAGCAGCCAAGAGCGGCGAGGGGGCGCTGAGTACTTC. This gives the protein CASSQERRGGAEYF.

Turning to this clone: This could be a read error, since a much larger clone is one nucleotide away. V and J are TRBV5-6 and TRBJ2-7, with 8 nucleotides matching TRBD1. With 3 bases clipped from V and 2 bases from J, the junction kept 1 base outside the gene matches. The germline gives CDR1 SGHDT, CDR2 YYEEEE. The CDR3 covers 13 residues. As DNA, the CDR3 is TGTGCCAGCAGCTGGGGACAGGCCTACGAGCAGTACTTC. Its protein is CASSWGQAYEQYF.

The V gene is TRBV11-2, the J gene TRBJ1-2, with D unclear. The CDR3 sequence is 14 residues long. Germline V CDR1 and CDR2: SGHAT, FQNNGV. Deletions cut 3 bases from V and 4 bases from J, with 12 bases between. The CDR3 spells CASSFLSGGYGYTF. DNA for the CDR3: TGTGCCAGCAGCTTTTTGTCCGGAGGCTATGGCTACACCTTC.

The chain recombines TRBV5-1 with TRBJ2-7; 9 positions match TRBD1. CDR3 length: 14 amino acids. In germline, CDR1 is SGHRS, CDR2 YFSETQ. The V segment lost 2 bases and the J segment 12 bases; nucleotides outside the gene matches: 12. This CDR3 is CASSLETGGAIWYF. CDR3 coding DNA: TGCGCCAGCAGCTTAGAAACAGGGGGCGCGATATGGTACTTC.

This rearrangement joins TRBV5-4 to TRBJ2-3, with D possibly TRBD2 on 6 matching bases. The V end was cut by 4 bases, the J end by 1 base, with 13 bases between. Germline V CDR1 and CDR2: SGHNT, YYREEE (reference sequence). The CDR3 runs to 15 residues. DNA of the CDR3: TGTGCCAGCAGCCCCAGGCGGGGCGGCACAGATACGCAGTATTTT. Protein sequence: CASSPRRGGTDTQYF.